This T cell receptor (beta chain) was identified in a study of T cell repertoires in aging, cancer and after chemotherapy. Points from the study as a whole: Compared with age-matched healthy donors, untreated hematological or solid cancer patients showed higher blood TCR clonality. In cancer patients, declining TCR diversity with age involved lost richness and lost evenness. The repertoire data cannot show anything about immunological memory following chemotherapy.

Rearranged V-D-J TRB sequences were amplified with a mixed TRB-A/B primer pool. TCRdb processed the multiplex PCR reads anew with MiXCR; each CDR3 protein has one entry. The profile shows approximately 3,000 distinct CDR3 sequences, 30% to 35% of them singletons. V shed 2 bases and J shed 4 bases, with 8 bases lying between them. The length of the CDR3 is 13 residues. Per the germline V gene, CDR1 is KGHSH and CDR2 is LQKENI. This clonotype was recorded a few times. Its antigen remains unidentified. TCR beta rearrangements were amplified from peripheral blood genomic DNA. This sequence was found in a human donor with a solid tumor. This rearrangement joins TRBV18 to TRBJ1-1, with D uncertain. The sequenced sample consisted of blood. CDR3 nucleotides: TGTGCCAGCTCACCAATTCTGGCCACTGAAGCTTTCTTT. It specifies CASSPILATEAFF.